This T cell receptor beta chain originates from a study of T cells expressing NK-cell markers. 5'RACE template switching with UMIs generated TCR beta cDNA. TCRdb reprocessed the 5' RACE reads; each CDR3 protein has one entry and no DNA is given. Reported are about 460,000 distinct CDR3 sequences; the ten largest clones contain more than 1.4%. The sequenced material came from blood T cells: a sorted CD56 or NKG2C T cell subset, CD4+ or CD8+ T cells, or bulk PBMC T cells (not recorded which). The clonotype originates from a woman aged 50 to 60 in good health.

CDR3 sequence: CASSADRVRGYTF. This chain uses TRBV6-1 with TRBJ1-2; without DNA, the TCRdb call of TRBD1 cannot be checked. The CDR3 runs to 13 residues. The germline gives CDR1 MNHNS, CDR2 SASEGT.